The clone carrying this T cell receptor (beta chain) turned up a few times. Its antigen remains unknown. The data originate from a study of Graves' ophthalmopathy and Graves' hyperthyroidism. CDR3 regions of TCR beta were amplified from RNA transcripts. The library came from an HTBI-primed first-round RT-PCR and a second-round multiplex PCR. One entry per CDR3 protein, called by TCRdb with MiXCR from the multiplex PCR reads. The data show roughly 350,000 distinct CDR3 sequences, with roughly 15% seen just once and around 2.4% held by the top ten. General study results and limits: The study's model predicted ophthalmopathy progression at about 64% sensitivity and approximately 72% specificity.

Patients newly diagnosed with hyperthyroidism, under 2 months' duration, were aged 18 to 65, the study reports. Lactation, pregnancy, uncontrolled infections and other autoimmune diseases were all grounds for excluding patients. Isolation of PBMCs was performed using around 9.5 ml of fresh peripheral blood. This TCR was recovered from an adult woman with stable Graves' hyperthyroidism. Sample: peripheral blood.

CDR3 nucleotide sequence: TGTGCCAGCAGCTCCATTAAACAGGGTTTTGAGGAGACCCAGTACTTC. It encodes CASSSIKQGFEETQYF. The rearrangement links TRBV7-9 to TRBJ2-5; D possibly corresponds to TRBD1 (6 bases). The germline V gene encodes CDR1 SEHNR and CDR2 FQNEAQ (reference sequence). V dropped 4 bases and J dropped 5 bases, with 20 bases sitting between them. CDR3 size: 16 residues.